The 13 T cell receptor beta chains in this list originate from one sample, sequenced in a study of blood T cell repertoires in COVID-19. Data came from immunoSEQ multiplex PCR; TCRdb stores just in-frame clones and leaves some out. The top ten clones hold 9.5% to 15% of a sample with some 250,000 clones, 75% to 90% of them seen once. Sequenced material: peripheral blood. The receptors stem from an older woman with active or convalescent COVID-19.

The chain carries TRBV29-1 and TRBJ2-3, with D perhaps matching TRBD2 (5 bases). The CDR3 length is 14 residues. The ends were cut back, 0 bases at V and 4 bases at J, with 11 bases in the middle. Germline CDR1 SQVTM, CDR2 ANQGSEA. The CDR3 DNA follows: TGCAGCGTTGAAGACACATCCGGGGCAGATACGCAGTATTTT. It codes for CSVEDTSGADTQYF.

Concerning this clone: This may be a read error, as it is one base from a much larger clone. The chain combines TRBV5-4 with TRBJ2-5, with TRBD2 matching over 10 bases. Germline CDR1 and CDR2: SGHNT and YYREEE (reference sequence). V lost 1 base, J lost 1 base, and 1 base stayed unmatched. The CDR3 runs 15 residues. DNA for the CDR3: TGTGCCAGCAGCTTGCTAGCGGGGGCCCAAGAGACCCAGTACTTC. Protein product: CASSLLAGAQETQYF.

J is TRBJ1-4 and V is TRBV2; 8 bases agree with TRBD1. This CDR3 comprises 16 residues. V was pared by 6 bases and J by 5 bases, with 11 bases of the junction left unmatched. The V gene's germline CDR1 is SNHLY and CDR2 FYNNEI. DNA for the CDR3: TGTGCCAGCAGGCAAGGGCAGGGGGCAGGCAATGAAAAACTGTTTTTT. Translated, it gives CASRQGQGAGNEKLFF.

The chain joins TRBV5-1 to TRBJ1-1; D remains ambiguous. CDR1 is SGHRS and CDR2 is YFSETQ in the germline V gene. The V gene lost 4 bases and the J gene lost 6 bases, with 13 bases spanning the gap. The CDR3 is 13 amino acids. Here the CDR3 reads CASSPEMEAEAFF. For the CDR3, the DNA is TGCGCCAGCAGCCCGGAAATGGAGGCTGAAGCTTTCTTT.

The chain links TRBV2 to TRBJ1-4; possible D gene TRBD1, 6 bases. The CDR3 runs 13 residues. The germline CDR1 and CDR2 sequences are SNHLY and FYNNEI. Trimming took off 7 bases at V and 7 bases at J, with 13 bases between the two ends. CDR3 sequence (DNA): TGTGCCAGCATGAGGGGGAAGAGTGAAAAACTGTTTTTT. Translated: CASMRGKSEKLFF. The full variable domain, in which reference TRBV2 and TRBJ1-4 provide the parts outside the CDR3, is EPEVTQTPSHQVTQMGQEVILRCVPISNHLYFYWYRQILGQKVEFLVSFYNNEISEKSEIFDDQFSVERPDGSNFTLKIRSTKLEDSAMYFCASMRGKSEKLFFGSGTQLSVL.

In this sample, this clone turned up once. At one boundary the junction diverges from the germline segment, which might be a read error. The chain links TRBV5-4 to TRBJ2-5; tentatively, D is TRBD2 (7 bases). Germline assignment: CDR1 SGHNT and CDR2 YYREEE (reference sequence). CDR3 length equals 14 residues. CDR3 amino acids: CASSGGGSGEIQYF. CDR3 in DNA: TGTGCCAGCAGCGGAGGGGGGAGCGGGGAGATCCAGTACTTC.

V and J are TRBV2 and TRBJ2-2; 7 positions match TRBD1. The length of the CDR3 is 13 residues. Trimming removed 9 bases from V and 4 bases from J; junction bases left unmatched: 5. Germline-derived CDR1 and CDR2 are SNHLY and FYNNEI. CDR3 amino acids: CARGGVGTGELFF. The CDR3 coding sequence is TGTGCCAGAGGGGGCGTGGGCACCGGGGAGCTGTTTTTT.

V and J are TRBV19 and TRBJ1-3; D unresolved. Germline V gene lookup returns CDR1 LNHDA and CDR2 SQIVND (reference sequence). The V gene lost 3 bases and the J gene lost 7 bases, with 10 bases spanning the gap. The CDR3 covers 13 residues. The CDR3 spells CASSIGWTNTIYF. The CDR3 nucleotides read TGTGCCAGTAGTATCGGTTGGACTAACACCATATATTTT.

This clone appeared a few times. Written as DNA, the CDR3 is TGTGCCATCAAAAGCGGGGGGGAAAACTACGAGCAGTACTTC. It encodes CAIKSGGENYEQYF. V is TRBV10-3 and J is TRBJ2-7, with TRBD2 matching 10 bases. Losses at the gene ends were 7 bases for V and 3 bases for J; bases not matched to a gene: 6. The CDR3 extends over 14 amino acids. Looked up from germline, CDR1 is ENHRY and CDR2 is SYGVKD.

This clone turned up a few times. The chain couples TRBV6-5 to TRBJ1-6; the match to TRBD1 covers 8 bases. The CDR3 length is 15 residues. The J segment lost 4 bases and the V segment lost 6 bases, leaving 5 bases of the junction unmatched. Germline loops: CDR1 MNHEY, CDR2 SVGAGI. The CDR3 coding sequence is TGTGCCAGCAGCGGGGACAGGACGTATAATTCACCCCTCCACTTT. Encoded protein: CASSGDRTYNSPLHF.

This chain uses TRBV7-9 with TRBJ2-1; no definite D call. Germline CDR1 and CDR2: SEHNR and FQNEAQ (reference sequence). Trimming took 3 bases from V and 0 from J, leaving 6 bases between them. The CDR3 contains 14 residues. The CDR3 DNA sequence: TGTGCCAGCAGCTTCACCAGCTCCTACAATGAGCAGTTCTTC. This translates into CASSFTSSYNEQFF.

The chain has TRBV27 and TRBJ1-1; D is perhaps TRBD1 (6 bases). Germline V gene sequence: CDR1 MNHEY, CDR2 SMNVEV (reference sequence). The CDR3 sequence is 14 residues long. V was cut by 5 bases and J by 4 bases, with 14 bases left in between. The CDR3 region has the DNA TGTGCCAGCAGTGTACAGGGAAGGGCCACTGAAGCTTTCTTT. It encodes CASSVQGRATEAFF.

The J gene is TRBJ1-1, the V gene TRBV11-2, with D unresolved. CDR1 SGHAT and CDR2 FQNNGV come from the germline V gene. The V gene lost 5 bases and the J gene lost 1 base, with 2 bases spanning the gap. CDR3 length: 11 amino acids. The CDR3 region is CASSQNTEAFF. Written as DNA, the CDR3 is TGTGCCAGCAGCCAGAACACTGAAGCTTTCTTT.